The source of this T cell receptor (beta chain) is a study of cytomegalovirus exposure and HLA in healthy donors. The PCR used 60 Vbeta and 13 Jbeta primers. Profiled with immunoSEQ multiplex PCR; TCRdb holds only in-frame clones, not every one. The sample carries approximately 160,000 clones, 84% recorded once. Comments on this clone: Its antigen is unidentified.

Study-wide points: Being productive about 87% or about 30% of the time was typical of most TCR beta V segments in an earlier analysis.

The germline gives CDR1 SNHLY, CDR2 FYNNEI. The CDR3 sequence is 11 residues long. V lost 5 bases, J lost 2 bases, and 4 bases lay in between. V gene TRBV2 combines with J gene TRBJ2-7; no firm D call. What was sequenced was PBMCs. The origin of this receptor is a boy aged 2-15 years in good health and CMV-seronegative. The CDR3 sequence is CASSPAYEQYF. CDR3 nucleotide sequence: TGTGCCAGCAGTCCAGCCTACGAGCAGTACTTC.